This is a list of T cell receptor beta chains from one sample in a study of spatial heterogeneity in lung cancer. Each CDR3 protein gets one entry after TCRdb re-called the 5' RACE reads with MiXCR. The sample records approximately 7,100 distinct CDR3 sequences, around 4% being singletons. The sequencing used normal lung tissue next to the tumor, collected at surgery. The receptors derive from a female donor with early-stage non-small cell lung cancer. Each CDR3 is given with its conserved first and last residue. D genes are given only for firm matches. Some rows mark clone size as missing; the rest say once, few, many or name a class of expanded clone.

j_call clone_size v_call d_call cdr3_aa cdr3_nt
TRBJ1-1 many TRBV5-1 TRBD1 CASREGAVKLTEAFF TGCGCCAGCAGGGAGGGGGCCGTCAAGCTCACTGAAGCTTTCTTT
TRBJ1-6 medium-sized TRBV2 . CASSERGASPLHF TGTGCCAGCAGTGAAAGGGGGGCTTCACCCCTCCACTTT
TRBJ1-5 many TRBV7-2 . CASSLIDNQPQHF TGTGCCAGCAGCTTGATTGACAATCAGCCCCAGCATTTT
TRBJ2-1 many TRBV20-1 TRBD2 CSALSQAGGSYNEQFF TGCAGTGCCCTGAGCCAAGCGGGAGGGTCCTACAATGAGCAGTTCTTC
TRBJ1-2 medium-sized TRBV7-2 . CASSYNRGDYGYTF TGTGCCAGCAGCTATAACCGTGGGGACTATGGCTACACCTTC
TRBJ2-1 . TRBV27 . CASSLGRSTFNEQSF TGTGCCAGCAGTTTAGGCAGGTCGACCTTCAATGAGCAGTCCTTC
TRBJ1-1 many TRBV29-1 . CSVDLGGRGEAFF TGCAGCGTTGATCTCGGGGGGCGAGGAGAAGCTTTCTTT
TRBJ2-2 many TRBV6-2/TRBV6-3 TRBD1 CASSYTSGTGFSNTGELFF TGTGCCAGCAGTTACACCTCCGGGACAGGTTTTTCGAACACCGGGGAGCTGTTTTTT
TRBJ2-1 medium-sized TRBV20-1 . CSAGSPGAPGDEQFF TGCAGTGCTGGTTCACCGGGGGCGCCGGGTGATGAGCAGTTCTTC
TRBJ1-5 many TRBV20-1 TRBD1 CSAGSDREASNAQHF TGCAGTGCTGGATCCGACAGGGAAGCCTCGAATGCCCAGCATTTT
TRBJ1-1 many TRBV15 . CATSRDQGSWRGTEAFF TGTGCCACCAGCAGAGACCAGGGCAGCTGGCGGGGCACTGAAGCTTTCTTT
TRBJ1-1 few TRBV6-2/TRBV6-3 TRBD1 CASSSRGRGTEAFF TGTGCCAGCAGCTCCAGGGGGCGGGGCACTGAAGCTTTCTTT
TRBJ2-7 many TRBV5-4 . CASSLNRLGEYF TGTGCCAGCAGCTTGAACCGACTGGGGGAGTACTTC
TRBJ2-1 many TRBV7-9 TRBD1 CASSLGAGGSYNEQFF TGTGCCAGCAGCTTAGGAGCAGGGGGCTCCTACAATGAGCAGTTCTTC
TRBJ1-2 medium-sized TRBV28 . CASSLWGHGYTF TGTGCCAGCAGTTTATGGGGACATGGCTACACCTTC
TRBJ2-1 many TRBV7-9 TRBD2 CASSLGLAGDDYEQFF TGTGCCAGCAGCTTAGGTCTAGCGGGGGATGACTATGAGCAGTTCTTC
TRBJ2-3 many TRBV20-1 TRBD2 CSAGTSGGHTDTQYF TGCAGTGCAGGGACTAGCGGGGGGCACACAGATACGCAGTATTTT
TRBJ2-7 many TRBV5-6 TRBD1 CASSIQGQGAHVEQYF TGTGCCAGCAGCATACAGGGACAGGGGGCGCATGTCGAGCAGTACTTC
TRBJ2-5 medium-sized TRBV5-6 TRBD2 CASSSTSGGDTQYF TGTGCCAGCAGCTCTACTAGCGGGGGCGACACCCAGTACTTC
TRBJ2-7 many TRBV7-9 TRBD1 CASSLTTGPEQYF TGTGCCAGCAGCCTAACGACAGGGCCCGAGCAGTACTTC
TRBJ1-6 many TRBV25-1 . CASGRGSPLHF TGTGCCAGCGGAAGGGGATCACCCCTCCACTTT
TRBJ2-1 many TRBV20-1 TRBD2 CSALYQRGGFYNEQFF TGCAGTGCCTTATACCAGCGGGGGGGGTTCTACAATGAGCAGTTCTTC
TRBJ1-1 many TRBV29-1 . CSGHEQGGTEAFF TGCAGCGGGCATGAGCAGGGAGGCACTGAAGCTTTCTTT
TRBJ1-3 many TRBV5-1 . CASSFIGTAGDTIYF TGCGCCAGCAGCTTCATCGGGACGGCGGGAGACACCATATATTTT
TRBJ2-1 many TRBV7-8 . CASRKTHNEQFF TGTGCCAGCCGCAAAACCCACAATGAGCAGTTCTTC
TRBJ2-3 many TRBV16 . CASSLGARTDTQYF TGTGCCAGCAGCCTGGGGGCACGCACAGATACGCAGTATTTT
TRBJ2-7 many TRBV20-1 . CTAREGPYEQYF TGCACCGCCCGAGAGGGACCCTACGAGCAGTACTTC
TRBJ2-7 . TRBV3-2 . CASSQVQAGGLGEQYF TGTGCCAGCAGCCAAGTACAAGCGGGGGGGCTAGGCGAGCAGTACTTC
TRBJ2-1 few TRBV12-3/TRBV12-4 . CASSLMEGKEQFF TGTGCCAGCAGTTTAATGGAAGGAAAAGAGCAGTTCTTC
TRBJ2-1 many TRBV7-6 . CASSLGRNEQFF TGTGCCAGCAGCTTAGGACGGAATGAGCAGTTCTTC
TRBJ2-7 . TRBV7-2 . CASSLTSYEQYF TGTGCCAGCAGCTTAACCAGCTACGAGCAGTACTTC
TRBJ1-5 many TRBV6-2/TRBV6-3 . CASSEPENQPQHF TGTGCCAGCAGTGAGCCAGAGAATCAGCCCCAGCATTTT
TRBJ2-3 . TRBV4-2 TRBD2 CASSQPGGDGADTQYF TGTGCCAGCAGCCAGCCCGGGGGGGATGGAGCAGATACGCAGTATTTT
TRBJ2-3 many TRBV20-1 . CSARKGSRASTDTQYF TGCAGTGCCCGAAAAGGAAGCCGTGCTAGCACAGATACGCAGTATTTT
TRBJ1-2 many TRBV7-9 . CASSLGESMYGYTF TGTGCCAGCAGCTTAGGGGAGTCGATGTATGGCTACACCTTC
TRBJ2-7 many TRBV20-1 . CSATEGWDEQYF TGCAGTGCAACGGAAGGGTGGGACGAGCAGTACTTC
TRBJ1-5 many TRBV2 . CASSDRSFNQPQHF TGTGCCAGCAGCGACAGGAGCTTCAATCAGCCCCAGCATTTT
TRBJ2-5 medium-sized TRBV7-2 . CASSLVETQYF TGTGCCAGCAGCTTAGTCGAGACCCAGTACTTC
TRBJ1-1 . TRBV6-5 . CASRVRGDTEAFF TGTGCCAGCAGGGTACGAGGGGACACTGAAGCTTTCTTT
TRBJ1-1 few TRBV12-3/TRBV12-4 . CASSRVAGSAEAFF TGTGCCAGCAGTCGAGTGGCCGGGTCCGCTGAAGCTTTCTTT
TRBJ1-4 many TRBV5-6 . CASSLKSAVTTNEKLFF TGTGCCAGCAGCTTGAAGTCCGCAGTAACAACTAATGAAAAACTGTTTTTT
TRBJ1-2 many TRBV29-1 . CSVEKIGTRLGGYTF TGCAGCGTTGAAAAGATTGGGACCCGACTAGGGGGCTACACCTTC
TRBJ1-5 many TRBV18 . CASSVGEGGQPQHF TGTGCCAGCTCTGTGGGGGAAGGCGGGCAGCCCCAGCATTTT
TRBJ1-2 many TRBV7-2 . CASSPGTSYGYTF TGTGCCAGCAGCCCTGGGACATCGTATGGCTACACCTTC
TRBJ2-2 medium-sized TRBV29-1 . CSVAEGAPGDGELFF TGCAGCGTTGCTGAGGGGGCACCGGGGGACGGGGAGCTGTTTTTT
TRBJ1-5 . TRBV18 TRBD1 CASSPNRGKEPQHF TGTGCCAGCTCGCCTAACAGGGGGAAGGAGCCCCAGCATTTT
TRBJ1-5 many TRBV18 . CASSPGMSGQPQHF TGTGCCAGCTCACCAGGGATGAGCGGCCAGCCCCAGCATTTT
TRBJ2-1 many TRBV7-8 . CASSLDSGQFF TGTGCCAGCAGCCTAGACTCCGGGCAGTTCTTC
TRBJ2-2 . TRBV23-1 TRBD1 CASSQPGQAIVPGELFF TGCGCCAGCAGTCAACCCGGACAGGCGATTGTACCGGGGGAGCTGTTTTTT
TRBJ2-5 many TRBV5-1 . CASSLNGGEETQYF TGCGCCAGCAGCTTAAATGGCGGAGAAGAGACCCAGTACTTC
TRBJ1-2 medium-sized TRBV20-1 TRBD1 CSARDTNRGLIDGYTF TGCAGTGCTAGAGATACGAACAGGGGGCTCATCGATGGCTACACCTTC
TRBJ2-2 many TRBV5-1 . CASSLAGNTGELFF TGCGCCAGCAGCTTGGCGGGGAACACCGGGGAGCTGTTTTTT
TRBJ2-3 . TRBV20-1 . CSARDISYGAQYTQYF TGCAGTGCTAGAGACATTTCCTACGGGGCACAGTATACGCAGTATTTT
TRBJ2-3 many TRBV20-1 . CSARETRGDTQYF TGCAGTGCTAGGGAGACGAGGGGGGATACGCAGTATTTT